These T cell receptor beta chains were read from a single sample in a study of T cell responses to AZD1222 COVID-19 vaccine. Only in-frame clones appear in the TCRdb table, and some are missing; sequencing was by immunoSEQ multiplex PCR. The repertoire holds some 120,000 clones, about nine tenths seen once, with less than 6% in the top ten. Source: peripheral blood, taken on day 0 of AZD1222 vaccination. Source of these receptors: an adult in good health. CDR3s include the opening cysteine and the closing phenylalanine or tryptophan. The order of the fields is D gene, clone size, V gene, J gene, CDR3 protein, CDR3 DNA. D genes are given only for firm matches. Clone size is stated in some rows and not others, as once, few, many or a class when expanded.

D: NA; size: NA; V: TRBV7-9; J: TRBJ2-1; CDR3: CASSLGGMGEQFF; DNA: TGTGCCAGCAGCTTAGGGGGCATGGGTGAGCAGTTCTTC
D: NA; size: NA; V: TRBV5-1; J: TRBJ2-2; CDR3: CASSFAGTTGELFF; DNA: TGCGCCAGCAGCTTCGCGGGCACCACCGGGGAGCTGTTTTTT
D: TRBD1; size: NA; V: TRBV3-1/TRBV3-2; J: TRBJ1-3; CDR3: CASSATGGSGNTIYF; DNA: TGTGCCAGCAGCGCGACAGGGGGCTCTGGAAACACCATATATTTT
D: TRBD1; size: NA; V: TRBV7-2; J: TRBJ1-2; CDR3: CASSLMDRGIGGGYTF; DNA: TGTGCCAGCAGCTTGATGGACAGGGGGATTGGCGGTGGCTACACCTTC
D: TRBD1; size: NA; V: TRBV7-2; J: TRBJ1-4; CDR3: CASSLGGTGNEKLFF; DNA: TGTGCCAGCAGCTTAGGTGGGACAGGGAACGAAAAACTGTTTTTT
D: NA; size: NA; V: TRBV7-2; J: TRBJ1-5; CDR3: CASSLATLRSQPQHF; DNA: TGTGCCAGCAGCTTAGCGACGTTGCGAAGTCAGCCCCAGCATTTT
D: TRBD1; size: NA; V: TRBV14; J: TRBJ1-5; CDR3: CASSPSGGGDQPQHF; DNA: TGTGCCAGCAGCCCCTCAGGGGGAGGGGATCAGCCCCAGCATTTT
D: NA; size: NA; V: TRBV9; J: TRBJ1-4; CDR3: CASSALVGVDGEKLFF; DNA: TGTGCCAGCAGCGCCTTAGTGGGAGTCGATGGGGAAAAACTGTTTTTT
D: NA; size: once; V: TRBV9; J: TRBJ1-4; CDR3: CASSGSGGTNEKLFF; DNA: TGTGCCAGCTCCGGTTCCGGGGGAACTAATGAAAAACTGTTTTTT
D: TRBD1; size: NA; V: TRBV7-9; J: TRBJ1-2; CDR3: CASSRATGDGYTF; DNA: TGTGCCAGCAGTCGAGCCACAGGGGATGGCTACACCTTC
D: NA; size: NA; V: TRBV7-2; J: TRBJ2-2; CDR3: CASSLGQLSSTGELFF; DNA: TGTGCCAGCAGCTTAGGACAGCTCAGTTCCACCGGGGAGCTGTTTTTT
D: TRBD1; size: NA; V: TRBV18; J: TRBJ1-5; CDR3: CASSPPGTGFGNQPQHF; DNA: TGTGCCAGCTCACCACCCGGGACAGGGTTTGGGAATCAGCCCCAGCATTTT
D: TRBD2; size: NA; V: TRBV5-6; J: TRBJ2-5; CDR3: CASSSGGTSGQETQYF; DNA: TGTGCCAGCAGCTCCGGAGGGACTAGCGGACAAGAGACCCAGTACTTC